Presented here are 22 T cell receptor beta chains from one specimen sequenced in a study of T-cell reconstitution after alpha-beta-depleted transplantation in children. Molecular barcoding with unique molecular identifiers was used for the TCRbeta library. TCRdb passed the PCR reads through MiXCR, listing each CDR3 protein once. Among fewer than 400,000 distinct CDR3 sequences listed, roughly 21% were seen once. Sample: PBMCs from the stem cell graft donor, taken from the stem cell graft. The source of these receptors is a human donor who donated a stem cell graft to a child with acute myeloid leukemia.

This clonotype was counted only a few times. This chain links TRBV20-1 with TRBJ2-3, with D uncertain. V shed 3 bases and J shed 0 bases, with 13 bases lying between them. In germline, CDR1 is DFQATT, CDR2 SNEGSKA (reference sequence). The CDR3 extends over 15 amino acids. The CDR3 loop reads CSASASSPSTDTQYF. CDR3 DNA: TGCAGTGCTAGCGCGTCAAGCCCCAGCACAGATACGCAGTATTTT.

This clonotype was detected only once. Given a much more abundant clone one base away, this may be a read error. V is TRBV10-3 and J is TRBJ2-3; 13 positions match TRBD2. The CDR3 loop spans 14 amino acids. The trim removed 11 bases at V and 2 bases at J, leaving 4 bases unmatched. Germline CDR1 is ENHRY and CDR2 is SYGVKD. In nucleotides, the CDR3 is TGTGCCGTAACTAGCGGGAGGGTCACAGATACGCAGTATTTT. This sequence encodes CAVTSGRVTDTQYF.

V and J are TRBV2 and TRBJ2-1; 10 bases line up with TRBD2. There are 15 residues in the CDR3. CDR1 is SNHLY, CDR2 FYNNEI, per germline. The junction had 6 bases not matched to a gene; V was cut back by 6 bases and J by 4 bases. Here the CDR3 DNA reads TGTGCCAGCAGACCCGGGACTAGCGTGTACAATGAGCAGTTCTTC. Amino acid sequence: CASRPGTSVYNEQFF.

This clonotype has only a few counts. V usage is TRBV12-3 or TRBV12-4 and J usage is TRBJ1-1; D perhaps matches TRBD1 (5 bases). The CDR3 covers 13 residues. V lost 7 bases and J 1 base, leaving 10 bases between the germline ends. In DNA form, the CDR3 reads TGTGCCAGCACTCCAGGGCCGAACACTGAAGCTTTCTTT. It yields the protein CASTPGPNTEAFF.

The CDR3 DNA sequence: TGCAGCGTTGAAGCCGGGGACTACGAGCAGTACTTC. This translates into CSVEAGDYEQYF. J is TRBJ2-7 and V is TRBV29-1; weak D call: TRBD2 (5 bases). Germline values: CDR1 SQVTM, CDR2 ANQGSEA. Trimming removed 1 base from V and 3 bases from J, with 7 bases in between. The CDR3 runs 12 residues.

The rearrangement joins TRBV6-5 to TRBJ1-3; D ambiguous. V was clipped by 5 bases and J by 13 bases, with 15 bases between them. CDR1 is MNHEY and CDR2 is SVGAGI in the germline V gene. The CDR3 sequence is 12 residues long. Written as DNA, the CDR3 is TGTGCCAGCAGTCCCCTCCAAGGCCCAATATATTTT. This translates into CASSPLQGPIYF.

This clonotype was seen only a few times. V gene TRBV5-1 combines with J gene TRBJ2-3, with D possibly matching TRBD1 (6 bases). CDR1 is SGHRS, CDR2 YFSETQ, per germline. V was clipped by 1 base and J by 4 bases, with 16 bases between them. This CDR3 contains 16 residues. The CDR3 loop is CASSLRAGVTPDTQYF. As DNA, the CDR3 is TGCGCCAGCAGCTTGCGCGCAGGGGTGACACCAGATACGCAGTATTTT.

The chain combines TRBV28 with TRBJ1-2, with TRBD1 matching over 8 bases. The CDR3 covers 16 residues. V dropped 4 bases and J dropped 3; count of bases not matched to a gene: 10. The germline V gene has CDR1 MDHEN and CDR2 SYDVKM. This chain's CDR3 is CASSSRQGLWHYGYTF. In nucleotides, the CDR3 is TGTGCCAGCAGTTCACGACAGGGGTTGTGGCACTATGGCTACACCTTC.

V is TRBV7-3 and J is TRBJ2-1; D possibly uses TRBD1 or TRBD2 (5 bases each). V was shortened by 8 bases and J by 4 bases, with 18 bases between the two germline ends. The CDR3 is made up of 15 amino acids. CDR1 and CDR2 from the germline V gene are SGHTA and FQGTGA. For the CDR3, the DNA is TGTGCCAGCGGGGGTTCTTCGAGCAGATACAATGAGCAGTTCTTC. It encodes CASGGSSSRYNEQFF.

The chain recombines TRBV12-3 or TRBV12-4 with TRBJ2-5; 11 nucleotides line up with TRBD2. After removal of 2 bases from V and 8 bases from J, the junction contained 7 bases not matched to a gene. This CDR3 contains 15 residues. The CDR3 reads CASSLTSGSMGTQYF. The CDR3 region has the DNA TGTGCCAGCAGTTTAACTAGCGGGAGTATGGGCACCCAGTACTTC.

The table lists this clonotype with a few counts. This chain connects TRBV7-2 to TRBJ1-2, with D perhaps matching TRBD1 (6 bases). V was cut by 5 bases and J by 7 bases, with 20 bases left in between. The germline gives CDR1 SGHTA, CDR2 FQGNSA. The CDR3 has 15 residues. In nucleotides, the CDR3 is TGTGCCAGCAGCCCTCCCAGACAGGTGGAGGGTGGCTACACCTTC. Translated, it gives CASSPPRQVEGGYTF.

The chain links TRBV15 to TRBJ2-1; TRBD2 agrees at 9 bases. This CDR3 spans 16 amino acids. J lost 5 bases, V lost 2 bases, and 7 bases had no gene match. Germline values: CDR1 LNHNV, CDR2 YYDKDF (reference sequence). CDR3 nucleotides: TGTGCCACCAGCAGAACTGCGAGACTAGCGGACAATGAGCAGTTCTTC. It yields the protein CATSRTARLADNEQFF.

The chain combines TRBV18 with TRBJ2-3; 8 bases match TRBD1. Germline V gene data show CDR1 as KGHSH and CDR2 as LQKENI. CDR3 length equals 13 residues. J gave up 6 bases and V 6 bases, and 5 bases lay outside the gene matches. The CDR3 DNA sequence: TGTGCCAGCTCGGACAGGGTCGGCGATACGCAGTATTTT. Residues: CASSDRVGDTQYF.

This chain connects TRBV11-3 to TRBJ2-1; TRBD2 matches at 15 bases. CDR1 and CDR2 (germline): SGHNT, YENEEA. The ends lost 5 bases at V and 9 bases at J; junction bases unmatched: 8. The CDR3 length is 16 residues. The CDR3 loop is CASSLPGLAGGFEQFF. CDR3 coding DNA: TGTGCCAGCAGCCTACCAGGACTAGCGGGAGGGTTTGAGCAGTTCTTC. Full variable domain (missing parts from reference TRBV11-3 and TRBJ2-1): EAGVVQSPRYKIIEKKQPVAFWCNPISGHNTLYWYLQNLGQGPELLIRYENEEAVDDSQLPKDRFSAERLKGVDSTLKIQPAELGDSAVYLCASSLPGLAGGFEQFFGPGTRLTVL.

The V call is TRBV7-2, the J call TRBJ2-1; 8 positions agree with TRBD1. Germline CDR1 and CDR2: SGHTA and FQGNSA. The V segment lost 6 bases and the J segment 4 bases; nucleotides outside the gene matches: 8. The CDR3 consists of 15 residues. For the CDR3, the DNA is TGTGCCAGCAGTTCAGGACAGGGCGAATACAATGAGCAGTTCTTC. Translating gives CASSSGQGEYNEQFF.

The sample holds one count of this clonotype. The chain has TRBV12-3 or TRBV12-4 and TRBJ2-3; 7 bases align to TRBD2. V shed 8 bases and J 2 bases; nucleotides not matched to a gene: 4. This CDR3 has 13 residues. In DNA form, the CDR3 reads TGTGCCAGCGCGGGAGCCGCCACAGATACGCAGTATTTT. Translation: CASAGAATDTQYF.

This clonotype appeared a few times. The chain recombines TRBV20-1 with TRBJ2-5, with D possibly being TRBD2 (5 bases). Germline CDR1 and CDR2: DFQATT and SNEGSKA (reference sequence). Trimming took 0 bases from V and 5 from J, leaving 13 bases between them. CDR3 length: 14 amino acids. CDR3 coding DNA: TGCAGTGCTAGAGAGGCGGGCAGGAGGGAGACCCAGTACTTC. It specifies CSAREAGRRETQYF.

CDR3 region: CASSLPFTVDRPYNEQFF. CDR3 DNA: TGTGCCAGCAGTTTACCCTTCACCGTGGACCGTCCCTACAATGAGCAGTTCTTC. The J gene is TRBJ2-1, the V gene TRBV28; no clear D. From germline, CDR1 is MDHEN and CDR2 SYDVKM. The V and J ends lost 2 bases and 2 bases respectively, with 19 bases between them. The CDR3 has 18 amino acids. Together with reference TRBV28 and TRBJ2-1, the CDR3 gives the full variable domain: DVKVTQSSRYLVKRTGEKVFLECVQDMDHENMFWYRQDPGLGLRLIYFSYDVKMKEKGDIPEGYSVSREKKERFSLILESASTNQTSMYLCASSLPFTVDRPYNEQFFGPGTRLTVL.

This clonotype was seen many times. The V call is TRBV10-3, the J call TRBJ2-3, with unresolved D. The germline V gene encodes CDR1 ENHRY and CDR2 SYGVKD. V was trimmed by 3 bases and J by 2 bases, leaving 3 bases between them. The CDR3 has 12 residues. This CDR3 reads CAISDNTDTQYF. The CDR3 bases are TGTGCCATCAGTGATAACACAGATACGCAGTATTTT.

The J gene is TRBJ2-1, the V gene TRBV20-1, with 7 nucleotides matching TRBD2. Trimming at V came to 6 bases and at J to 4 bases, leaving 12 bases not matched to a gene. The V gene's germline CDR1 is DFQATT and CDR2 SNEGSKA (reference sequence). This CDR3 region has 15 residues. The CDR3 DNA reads TGCAGTGCCCCCGTTGGGCGGGAGTTTTACAATGAGCAGTTCTTC. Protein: CSAPVGREFYNEQFF.

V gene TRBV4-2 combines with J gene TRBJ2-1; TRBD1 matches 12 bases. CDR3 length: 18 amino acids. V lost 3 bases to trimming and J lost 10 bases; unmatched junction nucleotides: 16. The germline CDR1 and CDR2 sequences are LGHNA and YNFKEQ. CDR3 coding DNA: TGTGCCAGCAGCCATCCCCCAAGGGGGGGACAGGGGGCACGGGAGCAGTTCTTC. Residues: CASSHPPRGGQGAREQFF.

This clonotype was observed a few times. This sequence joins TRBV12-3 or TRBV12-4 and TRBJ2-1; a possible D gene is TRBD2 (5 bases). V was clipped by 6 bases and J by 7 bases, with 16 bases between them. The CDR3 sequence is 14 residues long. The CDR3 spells CASSPQSGVNEQFF. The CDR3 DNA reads TGTGCCAGCAGCCCCCAATCCGGGGTAAATGAGCAGTTCTTC.